Shown below are 32 T cell receptor beta chains from a single sample sequenced in a study of blood T cell repertoires in COVID-19. Sequencing was performed with immunoSEQ multiplex PCR; in TCRdb, only in-frame clones are kept and a portion is missing. The sample gives 120,000 to 150,000 clones, around four fifths of which show up once; about 3% is in the top ten. The sequenced material came from peripheral blood. The receptor source for this set is a woman aged 40 to 50 with active or convalescent COVID-19.

This chain joins TRBV5-6 and TRBJ1-2, with no clear D. The CDR3 has 15 residues. The germline CDR1 and CDR2 sequences are SGHDT and YYEEEE. The V end lost 1 base, the J end lost 4 bases, and 14 bases lay between the germline ends. CDR3: CASSLRVGEAYGYTF. The CDR3 DNA reads as TGTGCCAGCAGCTTGCGGGTGGGAGAGGCCTATGGCTACACCTTC.

In the case of this clone: One end of the junction does not line up with germline, which may come from a read error. The chain has TRBV28 and TRBJ1-2; 11 bases are a match to TRBD1. This CDR3 comprises 15 residues. Per the germline V gene, CDR1 is MDHEN and CDR2 is SYDVKM. CDR3 sequence reads: CASSLWTGGRSGYTF. DNA of the CDR3: TGTGCCAGCAGTCTATGGACAGGGGGCCGAAGTGGCTACACCTTC.

The chain employs TRBV9 and TRBJ2-7, with 11 bases aligning to TRBD1. The V gene end was trimmed by 0 bases and the J gene end by 6 bases; junction bases not matched to a gene: 2. The CDR3 runs 14 residues. Germline-derived CDR1 and CDR2 are SGDLS and YYNGEE. In DNA, the CDR3 is TGTGCCAGCAGCGTAGACGGGACAGGGGGCGAGCAGTACTTC. As protein: CASSVDGTGGEQYF. Looking up the rest from reference TRBV9 and TRBJ2-7 gives the full variable domain: DSGVTQTPKHLITATGQRVTLRCSPRSGDLSVYWYQQSLDQGLQFLIQYYNGEERAKGNILERFSAQQFPDLHSELNLSSLELGDSALYFCASSVDGTGGEQYFGPGTRLTVT.

The chain is built from TRBV5-1 and TRBJ1-2, with D possibly TRBD1 on 6 matching bases. Trimming stripped 4 bases from V and 1 base from J, with 8 bases between. Germline V gene data show CDR1 as SGHRS and CDR2 as YFSETQ. This CDR3 is 13 amino acids long. The CDR3 DNA reads as TGCGCCAGCAGCGAACAGGGTAACTATGGCTACACCTTC. This gives the protein CASSEQGNYGYTF.

This clone was counted a few times. The V call is TRBV6-1, the J call TRBJ1-2; 7 bases agree with TRBD1. The ends lost 3 bases at V and 4 bases at J; junction bases unmatched: 8. The CDR3 runs 15 residues. Germline lookup yields CDR1 MNHNS and CDR2 SASEGT. The CDR3 bases are TGTGCCAGCAGTGAGAGACAGGGAGAGGGCTATGGCTACACCTTC. It translates to CASSERQGEGYGYTF.

This clone came up once. This sequence joins TRBV28 and TRBJ1-5, with 10 bases identical to TRBD1. Germline CDR1 and CDR2: MDHEN and SYDVKM. This CDR3 region has 14 residues. V was pared by 6 bases and J by 6 bases, with 5 bases of the junction left unmatched. The CDR3: CASRTGTGAQPQHF. For the CDR3, the DNA is TGTGCCAGCAGGACCGGGACAGGGGCTCAGCCCCAGCATTTT.

This sequence joins TRBV30 and TRBJ1-1; weak D call: TRBD1 (6 bases). V lost 3 bases and J lost 1, with 15 bases in between. This CDR3 is built from 15 residues. CDR1 is GTSNPN, CDR2 SVGIG, per germline (reference sequence). The CDR3, as DNA: TGTGCCTGGAGGGACAGAAGGGTTTGGAACACTGAAGCTTTCTTT. Translation gives CAWRDRRVWNTEAFF.

The V gene is TRBV19, the J gene TRBJ2-3; 15 nucleotides agree with TRBD2. Losses at the gene ends were 4 bases for V and 3 bases for J; bases not matched to a gene: 20. Germline assignment: CDR1 LNHDA and CDR2 SQIVND (reference sequence). The CDR3 has 22 residues. In DNA form, the CDR3 reads TGTGCCAGTAGTACCAGGGCCGTATACTCCGGGACTAGCGGGAGGCAGACAGATACGCAGTATTTT. This translates into CASSTRAVYSGTSGRQTDTQYF.

The chain combines TRBV7-7 with TRBJ1-1, with unresolved D. Trimming stripped 4 bases from V and 4 bases from J, with 13 bases between. This CDR3 has 14 amino acids. CDR1 SSHAT and CDR2 FNYEAQ come from the germline V gene (reference sequence). In nucleotides, the CDR3 is TGTGCCAGCAGCTCCGGGAGGGAGAGCACTGAAGCTTTCTTT. This gives the protein CASSSGRESTEAFF.

The chain has TRBV27 and TRBJ1-2; 7 bases align to TRBD1. Germline CDR1 and CDR2: MNHEY and SMNVEV (reference sequence). V was clipped by 0 bases and J by 3 bases; unmatched bases: 7. This CDR3 has 16 amino acids. DNA for the CDR3: TGTGCCAGCAGTTTATCATCAGGGGGGACTTACTATGGCTACACCTTC. Encoded protein: CASSLSSGGTYYGYTF.

V is TRBV2 and J is TRBJ2-7, with 7 positions matching TRBD1. V dropped 9 bases and J dropped 4; count of bases not matched to a gene: 12. The CDR3 is 14 amino acids. Germline V gene sequence: CDR1 SNHLY, CDR2 FYNNEI. DNA of the CDR3: TGTGCCAGTGGAAAAGGACAGGTCGAATACGAGCAGTACTTC. This gives the protein CASGKGQVEYEQYF.

The rearrangement uses TRBV30 and TRBJ1-2, with 7 bases lining up with TRBD1. The junction had 16 bases not matched to a gene; V was cut back by 5 bases and J by 1 base. The CDR3 is 17 residues long. CDR1 and CDR2 (germline): GTSNPN, SVGIG (reference sequence). The CDR3 protein is CAWARDSMPRGNYGYTF. In nucleotides, the CDR3 is TGTGCCTGGGCCCGGGACAGCATGCCGAGAGGTAACTATGGCTACACCTTC.

The gene calls are TRBV29-1 and TRBJ2-5; 11 bases match TRBD1. There are 15 residues in the CDR3. Germline loops: CDR1 SQVTM, CDR2 ANQGSEA. After removal of 1 base from V and 0 bases from J, the junction contained 1 base not matched to a gene. In nucleotides, the CDR3 is TGCAGCGTTGAAGGGGACAGGGGGTACCAAGAGACCCAGTACTTC. This encodes CSVEGDRGYQETQYF. The whole variable domain, remainder taken from reference TRBV29-1 and TRBJ2-5, is SAVISQKPSRDICQRGTSLTIQCQVDSQVTMMFWYRQQPGQSLTLIATANQGSEATYESGFVIDKFPISRPNLTFSTLTVSNMSPEDSSIYLCSVEGDRGYQETQYFGPGTRLLVL.

This chain uses TRBV28 with TRBJ2-5; TRBD1 matches at 8 bases. This CDR3 contains 16 residues. Germline CDR1 MDHEN, CDR2 SYDVKM. Trimming removed 6 bases from V and 5 bases from J; junction bases left unmatched: 14. CDR3 residues: CASSTTPPGGGETQYF. The CDR3 coding sequence is TGTGCCAGCAGCACTACTCCCCCAGGGGGCGGGGAGACCCAGTACTTC.

A single count supports this clone. The rearrangement uses TRBV5-8 and TRBJ1-5; D perhaps matches TRBD1 (5 bases). The germline V gene encodes CDR1 SGHTS and CDR2 YDEGEE. The CDR3 is made up of 14 amino acids. V lost 4 bases, J lost 3 bases, and 11 bases lay in between. CDR3 sequence reads: CASSPRQYNQPQHF. The CDR3 DNA sequence: TGTGCCAGCAGCCCGAGACAGTACAATCAGCCCCAGCATTTT.

This clone was recorded once. The genes are TRBV19 and TRBJ2-5; 8 positions agree with TRBD1. V shed 6 bases and J 4 bases; nucleotides not matched to a gene: 10. CDR3 length: 15 residues. The germline V gene encodes CDR1 LNHDA and CDR2 SQIVND (reference sequence). CDR3 nucleotide sequence: TGTGCCAGTAGATTGGCAGGGGGCGCCGGAGAGACCCAGTACTTC. Translation: CASRLAGGAGETQYF.

The genes are TRBV20-1 and TRBJ1-5, with 8 bases lining up with TRBD1. The germline gives CDR1 DFQATT, CDR2 SNEGSKA (reference sequence). The CDR3 has 17 amino acids. With V trimmed by 3 bases and J by 0 bases, 10 bases remained unmatched. The CDR3 DNA follows: TGCAGTGCTAGTCTAATAAGACAGGGGCATAGCAATCAGCCCCAGCATTTT. This sequence encodes CSASLIRQGHSNQPQHF.

The chain has TRBV7-9 and TRBJ1-2; D perhaps matches TRBD1 (5 bases). The germline gives CDR1 SEHNR, CDR2 FQNEAQ (reference sequence). This CDR3 has 14 amino acids. Trimming left V 3 bases short and J 2 bases short, with 10 bases between. CDR3 in amino acids: CASSFNQGNYGYTF. The DNA for the CDR3 is TGTGCCAGCAGCTTTAACCAGGGAAACTATGGCTACACCTTC.

In this sample, this clone turned up once. CDR3 bases: TGTGCCAGCAGCCCTTTGGGGTCCGGGGGGGCCTACGAGCAGTACTTC. Protein sequence: CASSPLGSGGAYEQYF. The chain employs TRBV3-1 (or the pseudogene TRBV3-2) and TRBJ2-7; 8 bases map to TRBD2. The CDR3 has 16 residues. Trimming cost V 4 bases and J 2 bases; bases outside gene matches: 10. Germline V CDR1 and CDR2: LGHDT, YNNKEL (reference sequence).

The V gene is TRBV5-1, the J gene TRBJ1-6; 7 positions agree with TRBD1. The germline V gene encodes CDR1 SGHRS and CDR2 YFSETQ. The V gene end was trimmed by 4 bases and the J gene end by 0 bases; junction bases not matched to a gene: 10. The CDR3 has 18 residues. CDR3 DNA sequence: TGCGCCAGCAGCATAGGGACAGCCGGGAGCTCCTATAATTCACCCCTCCACTTT. It codes for CASSIGTAGSSYNSPLHF.

The CDR3 reads CSVGSSYSYEQYF. In DNA, the CDR3 is TGCAGCGTTGGGAGCAGCTACTCCTACGAGCAGTACTTC. The chain employs TRBV29-1 and TRBJ2-7; D unclear. This CDR3 is 13 amino acids long. The germline gives CDR1 SQVTM, CDR2 ANQGSEA. The V and J ends lost 4 bases and 0 bases respectively, with 10 bases between them.

There are a few counts of this clone. V gene TRBV28 combines with J gene TRBJ1-1; TRBD1 is a possible D gene (5 bases). The germline V gene has CDR1 MDHEN and CDR2 SYDVKM. Trimming cost V 0 bases and J 5 bases, with 13 bases left between them. The CDR3 runs 15 residues. CDR3 amino acids: CASSLWGGLGTEAFF. DNA of the CDR3: TGTGCCAGCAGTTTATGGGGGGGACTCGGAACTGAAGCTTTCTTT.

The V and J genes are TRBV3-1 (or the pseudogene TRBV3-2) and TRBJ1-1; weak D call: TRBD1 (6 bases). Looked up from germline, CDR1 is LGHDT and CDR2 is YNNKEL (reference sequence). The CDR3 sequence is 14 residues long. Trimming cost V 5 bases and J 4 bases, with 14 bases left between them. CDR3 coding DNA: TGTGCCAGCAGCTCCACAGGGTCCCGCACTGAAGCTTTCTTT. Its protein product is CASSSTGSRTEAFF.

The genes are TRBV18 and TRBJ1-1; 7 bases map to TRBD1. This CDR3 is built from 13 residues. From germline, CDR1 is KGHSH and CDR2 LQKENI. V dropped 4 bases and J dropped 3; count of bases not matched to a gene: 2. The CDR3: CASSQGQYTEAFF. The CDR3 DNA reads TGTGCCAGCTCACAGGGACAGTACACTGAAGCTTTCTTT.

The chain uses TRBV5-1 and TRBJ1-4, with 7 bases that match TRBD1. The CDR3 loop spans 14 amino acids. Per the germline V gene, CDR1 is SGHRS and CDR2 is YFSETQ. Trimming removed 3 bases from V and 10 bases from J; junction bases left unmatched: 9. The CDR3 DNA sequence: TGCGCCAGCAGCTCCAACACAGGGGAAGGAAAACTGTTTTTT. This encodes CASSSNTGEGKLFF.

This chain joins TRBV28 and TRBJ1-1, with 9 positions matching TRBD1. Germline V gene data show CDR1 as MDHEN and CDR2 as SYDVKM. The CDR3 is 16 amino acids. Trimming took 7 bases from V and 1 from J; bases not matched to a gene: 10. The chain's CDR3 is CASNTTPGQGNTEAFF. CDR3 DNA sequence: TGTGCCAGCAATACTACTCCGGGACAGGGGAACACTGAAGCTTTCTTT.

The chain recombines TRBV2 with TRBJ2-3; 7 nucleotides agree with TRBD1. V lost 5 bases, J lost 4 bases, and 9 bases stayed unmatched. This CDR3 is built from 15 residues. CDR1 SNHLY and CDR2 FYNNEI come from the germline V gene. The CDR3 sequence is CASSRDSGGPDTQYF. CDR3 DNA: TGTGCCAGCAGTAGGGACAGTGGTGGTCCAGATACGCAGTATTTT.

The chain carries TRBV28 and TRBJ1-2; 8 bases are a match to TRBD1. The junction had 9 bases not matched to a gene; V was cut back by 5 bases and J by 7 bases. The CDR3 is 14 amino acids. Germline CDR1 reads MDHEN; CDR2 reads SYDVKM. The CDR3 sequence: CASSETGAVGGYTF. The CDR3 coding sequence is TGTGCCAGCAGTGAGACAGGGGCCGTGGGTGGCTACACCTTC.

This clone came up once. The gene calls are TRBV7-6 and TRBJ1-1; a possible D gene is TRBD1 (5 bases). This CDR3 spans 16 amino acids. With 5 bases removed from V and 0 bases from J, the gap between germline ends came to 16 bases. Germline V gives CDR1 SGHVS, CDR2 FNYEAQ. The CDR3 DNA reads as TGTGCCAGCAGCCAAGGGTGGTCAGGGCTGAACACTGAAGCTTTCTTT. Translating it yields CASSQGWSGLNTEAFF. Variable domain in full (rest from reference TRBV7-6 and TRBJ1-1): GAGVSQSPRYKVTKRGQDVALRCDPISGHVSLYWYRQALGQGPEFLTYFNYEAQQDKSGLPNDRFSAERPEGSISTLTIQRTEQRDSAMYRCASSQGWSGLNTEAFFGQGTRLTVV.

The chain links TRBV28 to TRBJ2-7; the match to TRBD1 covers 9 bases. This CDR3 spans 16 amino acids. J was trimmed by 5 bases and V by 6 bases; bases with no gene match: 14. The germline CDR1 and CDR2 sequences are MDHEN and SYDVKM. Here the CDR3 DNA reads TGTGCCAGCAGCCTAGCCCCCAGGACAGGGGCGGACGAGCAGTACTTC. Translated: CASSLAPRTGADEQYF.

V and J are TRBV30 and TRBJ2-7; 10 nucleotides match TRBD2. The germline gives CDR1 GTSNPN, CDR2 SVGIG (reference sequence). V dropped 8 bases and J dropped 5; count of bases not matched to a gene: 9. The CDR3 length is 13 residues. CDR3 in DNA: TGTGCCCGCCGGAGCGGGAGGGCGAACGAGCAGTACTTC. Amino acid sequence: CARRSGRANEQYF.

This clone was counted a few times. This sequence joins TRBV19 and TRBJ1-5; D is unclear. In germline, CDR1 is LNHDA, CDR2 SQIVND (reference sequence). The CDR3 loop spans 15 amino acids. Trimming cost V 10 bases and J 6 bases, with 22 bases left between them. CDR3 sequence (DNA): TGTGCCACCGCCGAGACTCGGTCTTCTCGTCAGCCCCAGCATTTT. Its translation is CATAETRSSRQPQHF.